Sequencing of this T cell receptor beta chain was carried out in a study of cytomegalovirus exposure and HLA in healthy donors. On the study more broadly: Early on, a data release was issued that held 65 million to 100 million unique TCRs from HLA-typed donors.

CDR1 and CDR2 (germline): SGHRS, YFSETQ. V lost 4 bases to trimming and J lost 4 bases; unmatched junction nucleotides: 6. The CDR3 runs to 14 residues. On this clone: Its antigen remains unknown.

The PCR was carried out with 60 Vbeta primers and 13 Jbeta primers. In the study's own analysis: In a later analysis, of around 83 million unique beta chains, roughly 9.9 million appeared in at least two donors. The assay was immunoSEQ multiplex PCR, and TCRdb's table has in-frame clones only and misses some. V and J calls and clone size are as listed in that table; D and trimming were resolved from the DNA. The sample yields more than 130,000 clones, around 77% seen once. General study points: A highly shared variant cluster was judged a likely technical artifact. In a later analysis, at a false discovery rate of 0.05, about 16,000 TCR beta sequences matched HLA alleles.

The chain is built from TRBV5-1 and TRBJ1-2, with TRBD1 matching over 8 bases. The clonotype originates from a woman aged 50 to 65 in good health and CMV-seronegative. Sample: PBMCs. The CDR3 DNA reads as TGCGCCAGCAGCATTCTTCAGGGGGCCTATGGCTACACCTTC. It encodes CASSILQGAYGYTF. Full variable domain (outside the CDR3, taken from reference TRBV5-1 and TRBJ1-2): KAGVTQTPRYLIKTRGQQVTLSCSPISGHRSVSWYQQTPGQGLQFLFEYFSETQRNKGNFPGRFSGRQFSNSRSEMNVSTLELGDSALYLCASSILQGAYGYTFGSGTRLTVV.